These 20 T cell receptor beta chains share one sample of origin, sequenced in a study of cytomegalovirus exposure and HLA in healthy donors. The PCR made use of 60 Vbeta and 13 Jbeta primers. Generated by immunoSEQ multiplex PCR, the TCRdb table keeps only in-frame clones and is missing some. The sample shows over 200,000 clones, approximately 87% of them seen only once. The specimen was PBMCs. The receptors were sampled from a human donor in good health.

The V gene is TRBV7-2, the J gene TRBJ1-2, with D uncertain. Germline lookup yields CDR1 SGHTA and CDR2 FQGNSA. Trimming removed 2 bases at V and 6 bases at J, with 13 bases between. The CDR3 is 14 residues long. For the CDR3, the DNA is TGTGCCAGCAGCTTAAAGTCAGGCCTTCATGGCTACACCTTC. Residues: CASSLKSGLHGYTF.

The rearrangement links TRBV5-1 to TRBJ2-5; 9 nucleotides agree with TRBD1. The CDR3 length is 15 residues. Germline V gene data show CDR1 as SGHRS and CDR2 as YFSETQ. With V trimmed by 0 bases and J by 4 bases, 4 bases remained unmatched. CDR3 sequence reads: CASSLVGTGRETQYF. DNA of the CDR3: TGCGCCAGCAGCTTGGTCGGGACAGGGAGAGAGACCCAGTACTTC.

The chain carries TRBV6-5 and TRBJ2-2, with TRBD2 identical over 9 bases. Germline lookup yields CDR1 MNHEY and CDR2 SVGAGI. Trimming cost V 0 bases and J 13 bases; bases outside gene matches: 12. This CDR3 has 16 amino acids. CDR3 loop: CASSYSSLAGPRGLFF. As DNA, the CDR3 is TGTGCCAGCAGTTACTCATCCCTAGCGGGGCCACGAGGGCTGTTTTTT.

The J gene is TRBJ2-7, the V gene TRBV19; D remains unclear. This CDR3 region has 13 residues. Trimming cost V 7 bases and J 5 bases, with 15 bases left between them. The germline gives CDR1 LNHDA, CDR2 SQIVND (reference sequence). The CDR3 coding sequence is TGTGCCAGTACCCCCGGCGGCGGCAACGAGCAGTACTTC. As protein: CASTPGGGNEQYF.

The table lists this clone with a few counts. V and J are TRBV6-5 and TRBJ2-1, with 9 bases lining up with TRBD1. This CDR3 region has 14 residues. Trimming removed 5 bases from V and 6 bases from J; junction bases left unmatched: 5. Germline V gene lookup returns CDR1 MNHEY and CDR2 SVGAGI. Here the CDR3 reads CASSRDRVSNEQFF. CDR3 DNA sequence: TGTGCCAGCAGTCGGGACAGGGTAAGCAATGAGCAGTTCTTC.

The CDR3 DNA follows: TGTGCCAGCAGCTCGCAGACGCGGGTGGATTCACCCCTCCACTTT. Encoded protein: CASSSQTRVDSPLHF. The chain recombines TRBV2 with TRBJ1-6, with D unclear. Deletions cut 6 bases from V and 8 bases from J, with 17 bases between. The V gene's germline CDR1 is SNHLY and CDR2 FYNNEI. The CDR3 is 15 residues long.

This chain joins TRBV29-1 and TRBJ2-1, with 7 bases aligning to TRBD2. CDR1 and CDR2 from the germline V gene are SQVTM and ANQGSEA. The CDR3 is 15 residues long. After removal of 7 bases from V and 0 bases from J, the junction contained 9 bases not matched to a gene. CDR3 loop: CSGMSGKSSYNEQFF. The CDR3 region has the DNA TGCAGCGGGATGAGCGGGAAAAGCTCCTACAATGAGCAGTTCTTC.

The V and J genes are TRBV28 and TRBJ1-2; no clear D. The germline V gene has CDR1 MDHEN and CDR2 SYDVKM. V lost 6 bases, J lost 0 bases, and 14 bases lay in between. The CDR3 is made up of 15 amino acids. The CDR3 DNA reads TGTGCCAGCAGCTGGGGAGAGGGTGCTAACTATGGCTACACCTTC. The encoded protein is CASSWGEGANYGYTF.

Here the CDR3 reads CASRWTGVNEKLFF. The CDR3 nucleotides are TGTGCCAGCAGATGGACAGGGGTTAATGAAAAACTGTTTTTT. V is TRBV2 and J is TRBJ1-4, with 9 positions matching TRBD1. V lost 6 bases and J lost 4; bases outside the gene matches: 3. Germline-derived CDR1 and CDR2 are SNHLY and FYNNEI. The CDR3 loop spans 14 amino acids.

This sequence joins TRBV28 and TRBJ2-7, with 9 nucleotides matching TRBD2. The trim removed 6 bases at V and 6 bases at J, leaving 12 bases unmatched. The germline V gene encodes CDR1 MDHEN and CDR2 SYDVKM. The CDR3 runs 15 residues. The CDR3 loop reads CASSPIAAGGFEQYF. The CDR3 nucleotides are TGTGCCAGCAGCCCGATCGCGGCGGGAGGGTTCGAGCAGTACTTC.

The chain recombines TRBV18 with TRBJ1-5; TRBD1 is a possible D gene (6 bases). The CDR3 length is 15 residues. Germline V gene sequence: CDR1 KGHSH, CDR2 LQKENI. Trimming shortened V by 0 bases and J by 5 bases, and 11 bases separated the two germline ends. The CDR3 reads CASSPPGQGYQPQHF. In nucleotides, the CDR3 is TGTGCCAGCTCACCACCGGGTCAGGGGTATCAGCCCCAGCATTTT.

The chain couples TRBV7-3 to TRBJ2-1, with TRBD2 identical over 12 bases. The junction had 3 bases not matched to a gene; V was cut back by 5 bases and J by 7 bases. Germline assignment: CDR1 SGHTA and CDR2 FQGTGA. This CDR3 contains 14 residues. For the CDR3, the DNA is TGTGCCAGCAGCGCTAGCGGGAGGGCGAATGAGCAGTTCTTC. Its protein is CASSASGRANEQFF.

This clone was found a few times. The chain recombines TRBV7-2 with TRBJ1-2; TRBD1 might be the D (5 bases). Germline V lookup: CDR1 SGHTA, CDR2 FQGNSA. With 4 bases removed from V and 8 bases from J, the gap between germline ends came to 17 bases. The CDR3 has 14 amino acids. The CDR3 DNA follows: TGTGCCAGCAGCTCCCATGGGGGGTCCAAGGGCTACACCTTC. This translates into CASSSHGGSKGYTF.

The chain couples TRBV19 to TRBJ2-3; TRBD1 agrees at 8 bases. Per germline, CDR1 LNHDA and CDR2 SQIVND (reference sequence). Trimming took 7 bases from V and 4 from J; bases not matched to a gene: 4. The CDR3 length is 13 residues. The CDR3: CASNLGQADTQYF. DNA of the CDR3: TGTGCCAGTAACCTGGGACAGGCAGATACGCAGTATTTT.

The chain links TRBV9 to TRBJ2-5, with D perhaps TRBD1 (6 bases). Germline CDR1 is SGDLS and CDR2 is YYNGEE. This CDR3 comprises 15 residues. Trimming removed 4 bases from V and 4 bases from J, with 17 bases in between. CDR3 region: CASSLEGGKRETQYF. The CDR3 coding sequence is TGTGCCAGCAGCCTCGAAGGGGGAAAGAGAGAGACCCAGTACTTC.

The chain joins TRBV28 to TRBJ1-1; TRBD1 agrees at 7 bases. Germline CDR1 MDHEN, CDR2 SYDVKM. The trim removed 7 bases at V and 6 bases at J, leaving 2 bases unmatched. This CDR3 region has 11 residues. CDR3 bases: TGTGCCAGCAAAGGGGGCCCTGAAGCTTTCTTT. It specifies CASKGGPEAFF. The full variable domain, in which reference TRBV28 and TRBJ1-1 provide the parts outside the CDR3, is DVKVTQSSRYLVKRTGEKVFLECVQDMDHENMFWYRQDPGLGLRLIYFSYDVKMKEKGDIPEGYSVSREKKERFSLILESASTNQTSMYLCASKGGPEAFFGQGTRLTVV.

In this sample, this clone turned up a few times. The rearrangement links TRBV6-4 to TRBJ1-2; D not resolved. V was cut by 0 bases and J by 4 bases, with 9 bases left in between. Germline CDR1 is MRHNA and CDR2 is SNTAGT. CDR3 length: 14 amino acids. This chain's CDR3 is CASSDSEGSYGYTF. DNA for the CDR3: TGTGCCAGCAGTGACTCGGAGGGATCCTATGGCTACACCTTC.

V and J are TRBV5-4 and TRBJ2-7; 9 bases align to TRBD1. The CDR3 spans 15 residues. Germline-derived CDR1 and CDR2 are SGHNT and YYREEE (reference sequence). The V gene end was trimmed by 4 bases and the J gene end by 7 bases; junction bases not matched to a gene: 12. CDR3 DNA: TGTGCCAGCAGCGTAAACCGGGACAGGGCCAGAGAGCAGTACTTC. Protein sequence: CASSVNRDRAREQYF. Together with reference TRBV5-4 and TRBJ2-7, the CDR3 gives the full variable domain: ETGVTQSPTHLIKTRGQQVTLRCSSQSGHNTVSWYQQALGQGPQFIFQYYREEENGRGNFPPRFSGLQFPNYSSELNVNALELDDSALYLCASSVNRDRAREQYFGPGTRLTVT.

The chain combines TRBV5-1 with TRBJ2-5; 11 positions match TRBD2. This CDR3 is built from 17 residues. CDR1 is SGHRS, CDR2 YFSETQ, per germline. J gave up 4 bases and V 0 bases, and 8 bases lay outside the gene matches. This chain's CDR3 is CASSLGSGRAGLETQYF. CDR3 DNA sequence: TGCGCCAGCAGCTTGGGTAGCGGGAGGGCCGGACTAGAGACCCAGTACTTC.

A few counts support this clone. CDR3 in amino acids: CASSEPGTGGGKNIQYF. CDR3 DNA: TGTGCCAGCAGTGAACCAGGGACAGGGGGAGGCAAAAACATTCAGTACTTC. The chain links TRBV25-1 to TRBJ2-4, with 11 bases that match TRBD1. The CDR3 sequence is 17 residues long. V shed 2 bases, J shed 3 bases, and the junction held 6 bases outside the gene matches. Looked up from germline, CDR1 is MGHDK and CDR2 is SYGVNS. The whole variable domain, filled in from reference TRBV25-1 and TRBJ2-4, reads EADIYQTPRYLVIGTGKKITLECSQTMGHDKMYWYQQDPGMELHLIHYSYGVNSTEKGDLSSESTVSRIRTEHFPLTLESARPSHTSQYLCASSEPGTGGGKNIQYFGAGTRLSVL.